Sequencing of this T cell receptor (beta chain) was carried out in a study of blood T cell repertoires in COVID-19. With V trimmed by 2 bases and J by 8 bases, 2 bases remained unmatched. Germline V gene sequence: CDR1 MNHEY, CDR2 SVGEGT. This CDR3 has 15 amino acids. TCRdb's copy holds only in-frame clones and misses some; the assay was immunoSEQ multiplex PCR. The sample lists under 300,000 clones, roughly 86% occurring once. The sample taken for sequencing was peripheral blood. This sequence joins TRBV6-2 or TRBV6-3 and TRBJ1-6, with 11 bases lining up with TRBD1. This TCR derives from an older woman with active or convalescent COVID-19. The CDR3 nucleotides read TGTGCCAGCAGTTACCCGGGACAGGGGGATTCACCCCTCCACTTT. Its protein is CASSYPGQGDSPLHF.